One sample yielded the 3 T cell receptor beta chains listed below, sequenced in a study of long-term antiretroviral therapy in people with HIV. Running of the v3.0 immunoSEQ assay took place at survey level. Profiling relied on immunoSEQ multiplex PCR, and the TCRdb table lists in-frame clones only, not all of them. The sample has approximately 34,000 clones; roughly 87% are singletons. Material: unsorted PBMCs, obtained 1 year after starting antiretroviral therapy. The source is a man aged 18-30 years with HIV.

The chain recombines TRBV4-1 with TRBJ2-7; 10 bases align to TRBD1. The V and J ends lost 4 bases and 1 base, in that order; junction bases with no gene match: 4. There are 15 residues in the CDR3. Germline V gene sequence: CDR1 MGHRA, CDR2 YSYEKL. The CDR3 nucleotides are TGCGCCAGCAGCCCCGACAGGGGGCTGTCCTACGAGCAGTACTTC. It codes for CASSPDRGLSYEQYF.

V and J are TRBV7-9 and TRBJ1-2, with D perhaps TRBD1 (5 bases). V lost 3 bases, J lost 7 bases, and 12 bases lay in between. The CDR3 loop spans 13 amino acids. The germline V gene encodes CDR1 SEHNR and CDR2 FQNEAQ (reference sequence). CDR3 residues: CASSLAAGGGYTF. In DNA, the CDR3 is TGTGCCAGCAGCTTGGCGGCTGGGGGTGGCTACACCTTC.

This chain connects TRBV5-1 to TRBJ1-5; the D is unclear. Trimming cost V 0 bases and J 4 bases, with 8 bases left between them. CDR1 is SGHRS and CDR2 is YFSETQ in the germline V gene. The CDR3 totals 14 residues. The CDR3 region has the DNA TGCGCCAGCAGCTTGGAGGGTCGTAATCAGCCCCAGCATTTT. It is translated as CASSLEGRNQPQHF.